These 25 T cell receptor beta chains were all obtained from the same sample, sequenced in a study of cytomegalovirus exposure and HLA in healthy donors. Repertoires were generated with immunoSEQ multiplex PCR, while TCRdb's copy carries only in-frame clones and drops some. The sample has some 260,000 clones, about 90% seen once; the top ten hold about 11%. Sequenced material: PBMCs. Receptors originate from a man between 18 and 29 years old in good health and CMV-seropositive.

This chain joins TRBV5-1 and TRBJ1-4; 9 positions match TRBD1. The CDR3 extends over 15 amino acids. From germline, CDR1 is SGHRS and CDR2 YFSETQ. V trimming: 3 bases; J trimming: 8 bases; junction bases outside the gene matches: 8. CDR3 protein: CASSWAQGAWEKLFF. The CDR3 DNA sequence: TGCGCCAGCAGCTGGGCACAGGGGGCTTGGGAAAAACTGTTTTTT.

The V call is TRBV4-1, the J call TRBJ2-1, with TRBD2 matching 12 bases. This CDR3 comprises 17 residues. Germline CDR1 is MGHRA and CDR2 is YSYEKL. Unmatched junction bases numbered 7, after V lost 0 bases and J lost 7 bases. The DNA of the CDR3 is TGCGCCAGCAGCCAAGATTATAGGACTAGCGGGATGAATGAGCAGTTCTTC. It encodes CASSQDYRTSGMNEQFF.

V gene TRBV11-3 combines with J gene TRBJ2-5; no clear D gene. The germline gives CDR1 SGHNT, CDR2 YENEEA. The V end was cut by 1 base, the J end by 2 bases, with 5 bases between. The CDR3 runs to 13 residues. The CDR3 DNA follows: TGTGCCAGCAGCTTAGGGCAGCAAGAGACCCAGTACTTC. Amino acid sequence: CASSLGQQETQYF.

The rearrangement uses TRBV27 and TRBJ2-3, with 11 bases fitting TRBD2. CDR3 length equals 17 residues. Germline V gene lookup returns CDR1 MNHEY and CDR2 SMNVEV (reference sequence). V trimming: 4 bases; J trimming: 0 bases; junction bases outside the gene matches: 6. In nucleotides, the CDR3 is TGTGCCAGCAGTTACCTCGGACTAGCGGGTAGCACAGATACGCAGTATTTT. It specifies CASSYLGLAGSTDTQYF.

The count of this clone is one. V and J are TRBV9 and TRBJ1-3; D might be TRBD1 (5 bases). The CDR3 is 15 amino acids. Between the trimmed V and J ends, which lost 4 bases and 0 bases, there was a span of 11 bases. Germline CDR1 reads SGDLS; CDR2 reads YYNGEE. The DNA of the CDR3 is TGTGCCAGCAGCTATGACAGCAGCTCTGGAAACACCATATATTTT. Its translation: CASSYDSSSGNTIYF.

V and J are TRBV6-1 and TRBJ2-1, with D maybe TRBD2 (6 bases). The CDR3 runs 14 residues. V lost 2 bases and J 3 bases, leaving 8 bases between the germline ends. Germline V CDR1 and CDR2: MNHNS, SASEGT. The CDR3 sequence is CASSELANYNEQFF. For the CDR3, the DNA is TGTGCCAGCAGTGAACTAGCGAACTACAATGAGCAGTTCTTC.

This chain uses TRBV4-2 with TRBJ2-2; D gene ambiguous. This CDR3 spans 15 amino acids. CDR1 and CDR2 (germline): LGHNA, YNFKEQ. Trimming removed 1 base from V and 0 bases from J, with 6 bases in between. The CDR3 DNA is TGTGCCAGCAGCCAAGCCGGGCCGAACACCGGGGAGCTGTTTTTT. This gives the protein CASSQAGPNTGELFF.

The gene calls are TRBV4-3 and TRBJ2-7; TRBD2 matches at 7 bases. There are 15 residues in the CDR3. Germline CDR1 LGHNA, CDR2 YSLEER. V lost 0 bases, J lost 2 bases, and 4 bases stayed unmatched. Here the CDR3 reads CASSQDLAVAYEQYF. In DNA form, the CDR3 reads TGCGCCAGCAGCCAAGATCTAGCGGTTGCCTACGAGCAGTACTTC.

V usage is TRBV5-3 and J usage is TRBJ2-1, with 9 bases aligning to TRBD1. TRBV5-3 is noted as an ORF with a role that remains uncertain. The CDR3 extends over 16 amino acids. V trimming: 3 bases; J trimming: 6 bases; junction bases outside the gene matches: 10. The CDR3 DNA sequence: TGTGCCAGAAGCTGCCCCCGGGACAGGGAGGGCAATGAGCAGTTCTTC. This sequence encodes CARSCPRDREGNEQFF.

This clone occurred once. This chain links TRBV15 with TRBJ1-2; perhaps TRBD1 as D (5 bases). The ends were cut back, 4 bases at V and 6 bases at J, with 12 bases in the middle. This CDR3 has 13 amino acids. Germline CDR1 reads LNHNV; CDR2 reads YYDKDF (reference sequence). The CDR3 spells CATSKEMGDGYTF. CDR3 DNA: TGTGCCACCAGCAAGGAAATGGGGGATGGCTACACCTTC. Drawing the rest from reference TRBV15 and TRBJ1-2, the complete variable domain is DAMVIQNPRYQVTQFGKPVTLSCSQTLNHNVMYWYQQKSSQAPKLLFHYYDKDFNNEADTPDNFQSRRPNTSFCFLDIRSPGLGDTAMYLCATSKEMGDGYTFGSGTRLTVV.

CDR3: CASSSRQGGNQPQHF. CDR3 bases: TGTGCCAGCAGTAGCCGACAGGGAGGCAATCAGCCCCAGCATTTT. This chain links TRBV28 with TRBJ1-5; 7 bases align to TRBD1. This CDR3 region has 15 residues. Trimming at V came to 5 bases and at J to 2 bases, leaving 6 bases not matched to a gene. The V gene's germline CDR1 is MDHEN and CDR2 SYDVKM.

The rearrangement joins TRBV5-1 to TRBJ2-3, with unresolved D. V lost 4 bases, J lost 5 bases, and 2 bases lay in between. Germline V gene lookup returns CDR1 SGHRS and CDR2 YFSETQ. There are 10 residues in the CDR3. CDR3: CASSQDTQYF. CDR3 bases: TGCGCCAGCAGCCAAGATACGCAGTATTTT.

J is TRBJ2-1 and V is TRBV5-6; 9 positions match TRBD2. The V and J ends lost 2 bases and 7 bases, in that order; junction bases with no gene match: 7. The CDR3 runs 15 residues. Germline-derived CDR1 and CDR2 are SGHDT and YYEEEE. The CDR3 DNA is TGTGCCAGCAGCTTCGGGGCTAGCGGGATGAATGAGCAGTTCTTC. Protein product: CASSFGASGMNEQFF.

The chain recombines TRBV11-2 with TRBJ1-2; D unclear. This CDR3 has 13 residues. Trimming took 7 bases from V and 5 from J, leaving 14 bases between them. Germline CDR1 SGHAT, CDR2 FQNNGV. The CDR3 here is CASKNTLTYGYTF. The CDR3 coding sequence is TGTGCCAGCAAAAACACTTTAACTTATGGCTACACCTTC.

The chain is built from TRBV6-1 and TRBJ1-2, with D perhaps TRBD1 (6 bases). Germline V lookup: CDR1 MNHNS, CDR2 SASEGT. CDR3 size: 15 residues. Trimming took off 3 bases at V and 5 bases at J, with 16 bases between the two ends. CDR3 loop: CASSDPRQAEYGYTF. The CDR3 coding sequence is TGTGCCAGCAGTGACCCGAGACAGGCCGAGTATGGCTACACCTTC.

The gene calls are TRBV5-1 and TRBJ2-1; 7 bases fit TRBD2. This CDR3 contains 17 residues. Germline lookup yields CDR1 SGHRS and CDR2 YFSETQ. With V trimmed by 1 base and J by 6 bases, 13 bases remained unmatched. This chain's CDR3 is CASSLWGEGQSGNEQFF. Written as DNA, the CDR3 is TGCGCCAGCAGCTTGTGGGGGGAGGGCCAATCAGGCAATGAGCAGTTCTTC.

The chain employs TRBV11-3 and TRBJ1-1; D ambiguous. Germline V gene lookup returns CDR1 SGHNT and CDR2 YENEEA. This CDR3 is built from 14 residues. V dropped 2 bases and J dropped 4 bases, with 11 bases sitting between them. CDR3 sequence (DNA): TGTGCCAGCAGCTTAAACCCCGCGAGCACTGAAGCTTTCTTT. It translates to CASSLNPASTEAFF.

The DNA of the CDR3 is TGTGCCAGCAGTTGGGTAGGTGGGGCCTACAATGAGCAGTTCTTC. Its translation is CASSWVGGAYNEQFF. V gene TRBV27 combines with J gene TRBJ2-1; D is unclear. The V gene's germline CDR1 is MNHEY and CDR2 SMNVEV (reference sequence). The CDR3 is made up of 15 amino acids. V lost 4 bases to trimming and J lost 2 bases, with 12 bases between them.

This chain joins TRBV5-6 and TRBJ2-2; D may be TRBD2 (5 bases). The CDR3 covers 13 residues. The V end lost 5 bases, the J end lost 6 bases, and 11 bases lay between the germline ends. The germline gives CDR1 SGHDT, CDR2 YYEEEE. The chain's CDR3 is CASSLALSGELFF. CDR3 in DNA: TGTGCCAGCAGTTTAGCGCTTTCCGGGGAGCTGTTTTTT.

This chain joins TRBV5-1 and TRBJ1-5, with 9 bases matching TRBD1. Germline CDR1 and CDR2: SGHRS and YFSETQ. V was clipped by 4 bases and J by 0 bases; unmatched bases: 5. This CDR3 comprises 16 residues. The CDR3 spells CASSPGTGYSNQPQHF. CDR3 coding DNA: TGCGCCAGCAGCCCGGGGACAGGGTATAGCAATCAGCCCCAGCATTTT.

This sequence joins TRBV7-9 and TRBJ1-1; D ambiguous. The CDR3 runs 16 residues. V lost 5 bases, J lost 1 base, and 17 bases lay in between. CDR1 and CDR2 from the germline V gene are SEHNR and FQNEAQ (reference sequence). CDR3 sequence reads: CASSPQPAEWNTEAFF. CDR3 DNA sequence: TGTGCCAGCAGCCCCCAGCCTGCGGAGTGGAACACTGAAGCTTTCTTT.

V usage is TRBV6-1 and J usage is TRBJ1-1; D call uncertain. The CDR3 runs 15 residues. CDR1 MNHNS and CDR2 SASEGT come from the germline V gene. V lost 7 bases to trimming and J lost 3 bases, with 18 bases between them. The CDR3 loop reads CASNERVARDTEAFF. CDR3 bases: TGTGCCAGCAATGAGAGGGTCGCTCGGGACACTGAAGCTTTCTTT.

J is TRBJ2-7 and V is TRBV27, with 7 nucleotides matching TRBD2. CDR1 and CDR2 (germline): MNHEY, SMNVEV (reference sequence). The J segment lost 2 bases and the V segment lost 3 bases, leaving 7 bases of the junction unmatched. The CDR3 consists of 15 residues. CDR3 in amino acids: CASSFSGRHTYEQYF. DNA for the CDR3: TGTGCCAGCAGTTTTTCCGGGAGGCACACCTACGAGCAGTACTTC.

Only a few counts were recorded for this clone. The J gene is TRBJ1-4, the V gene TRBV25-1; D ambiguous. CDR1 MGHDK and CDR2 SYGVNS come from the germline V gene. The germline V and J ends were trimmed by 1 base and 8 bases, with 14 bases remaining between them. The CDR3 spans 15 residues. DNA of the CDR3: TGTGCCAGCAGTGAATTTAAAGGAGGAAGCGAAAAACTGTTTTTT. It codes for CASSEFKGGSEKLFF.

The genes are TRBV5-1 and TRBJ2-7; D not certain. The germline V and J ends were trimmed by 4 bases and 9 bases, with 14 bases remaining between them. From germline, CDR1 is SGHRS and CDR2 YFSETQ. This CDR3 has 12 residues. The CDR3 reads CASSQPPNRQYF. The CDR3 DNA is TGCGCCAGCAGCCAACCCCCGAATCGGCAGTACTTC. Full variable domain (outside the CDR3, taken from reference TRBV5-1 and TRBJ2-7): KAGVTQTPRYLIKTRGQQVTLSCSPISGHRSVSWYQQTPGQGLQFLFEYFSETQRNKGNFPGRFSGRQFSNSRSEMNVSTLELGDSALYLCASSQPPNRQYFGPGTRLTVT.